Described below is a single TCR beta chain sequence and its context. Germline assignment: CDR1 GTSNPN and CDR2 SVGIG (reference sequence). This CDR3 spans 12 amino acids. Between the trimmed V and J ends, which lost 3 bases and 4 bases, there was a span of 9 bases. Libraries were prepared by immunoSEQ multiplex PCR; TCRdb keeps only in-frame clonotypes and omits some of them. The profile shows 29,000 or so clones, around 84% of them singletons. These data belong to a study of PD-L1 blockade in urothelial cancer. Indicated time point: peripheral blood 6 weeks after treatment start. The origin of this receptor is a man between 65 and 85 years old with urothelial cancer. This rearrangement joins TRBV30 to TRBJ2-5; no reliable D call. This material consisted of PBMCs, taken around atezolizumab (anti-PD-L1) treatment. The CDR3 loop reads CAWSRAVETQYF. CDR3 bases: TGTGCCTGGAGCCGCGCCGTAGAGACCCAGTACTTC.